This T cell receptor (beta chain) stems from a study of CD8 T cells in ankylosing spondylitis. The CDR3 contains 17 residues. V trimming: 7 bases; J trimming: 0 bases; junction bases outside the gene matches: 12. Per germline, CDR1 SGHTA and CDR2 FQGNSA. In its sample, this clonotype was seen a few times. One entry per CDR3 protein, called by TCRdb with MiXCR from the 5' RACE reads. The table lists around 100,000 distinct CDR3 sequences, 24% of them singletons, with 9% to 15% in the top ten. Sequencing input: synovial fluid, either unsorted or a sorted T cell fraction (not recorded which). The chain has TRBV7-2 and TRBJ1-2; 9 bases agree with TRBD1. The sequence derives from a male donor with ankylosing spondylitis. CDR3 in amino acids: CASKPGTGLRSNYGYTF. The CDR3 DNA reads as TGTGCCAGCAAACCCGGGACAGGGCTGAGGTCTAACTATGGCTACACCTTC.